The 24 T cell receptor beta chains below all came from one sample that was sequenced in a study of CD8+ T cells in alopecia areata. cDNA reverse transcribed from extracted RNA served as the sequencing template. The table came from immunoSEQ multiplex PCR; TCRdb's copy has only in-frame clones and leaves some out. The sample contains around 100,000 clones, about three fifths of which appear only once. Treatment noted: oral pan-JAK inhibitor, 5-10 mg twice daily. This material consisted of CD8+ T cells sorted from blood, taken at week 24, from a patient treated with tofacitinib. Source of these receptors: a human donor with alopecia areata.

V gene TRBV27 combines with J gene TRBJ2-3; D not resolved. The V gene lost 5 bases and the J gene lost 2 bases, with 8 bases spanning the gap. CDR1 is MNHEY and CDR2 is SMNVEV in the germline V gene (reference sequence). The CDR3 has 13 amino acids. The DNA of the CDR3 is TGTGCCAGCAGTGACGGCCCCACAGATACGCAGTATTTT. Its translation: CASSDGPTDTQYF.

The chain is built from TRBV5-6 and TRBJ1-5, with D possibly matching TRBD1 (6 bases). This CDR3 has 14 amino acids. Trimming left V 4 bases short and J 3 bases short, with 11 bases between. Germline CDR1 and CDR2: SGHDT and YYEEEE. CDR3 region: CASSGGDTNQPQHF. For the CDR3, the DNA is TGTGCCAGCAGCGGGGGGGACACCAATCAGCCCCAGCATTTT.

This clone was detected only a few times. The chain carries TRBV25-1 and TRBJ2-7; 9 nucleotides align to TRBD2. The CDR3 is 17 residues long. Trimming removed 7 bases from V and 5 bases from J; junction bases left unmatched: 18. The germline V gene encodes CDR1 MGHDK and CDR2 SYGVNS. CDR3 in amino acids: CASTQTGGVRLADEQYF. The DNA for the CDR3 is TGTGCCAGCACCCAAACGGGGGGTGTACGACTAGCGGACGAGCAGTACTTC.

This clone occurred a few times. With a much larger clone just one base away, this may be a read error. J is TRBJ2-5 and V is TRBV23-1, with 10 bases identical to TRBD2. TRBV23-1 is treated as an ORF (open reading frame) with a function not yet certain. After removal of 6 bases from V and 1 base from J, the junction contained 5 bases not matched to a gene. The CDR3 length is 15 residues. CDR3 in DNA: TGCGCCAGCAGCCAAGAGCGGGGGGGCCAAGAGACCCAGTACTTC. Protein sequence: CASSQERGGQETQYF.

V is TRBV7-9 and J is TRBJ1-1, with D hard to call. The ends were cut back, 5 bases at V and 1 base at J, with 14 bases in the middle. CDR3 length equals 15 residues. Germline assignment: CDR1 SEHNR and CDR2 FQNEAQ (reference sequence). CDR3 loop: CASSQIGTSNTEAFF. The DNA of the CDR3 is TGTGCCAGCAGCCAGATTGGAACCTCGAACACTGAAGCTTTCTTT.

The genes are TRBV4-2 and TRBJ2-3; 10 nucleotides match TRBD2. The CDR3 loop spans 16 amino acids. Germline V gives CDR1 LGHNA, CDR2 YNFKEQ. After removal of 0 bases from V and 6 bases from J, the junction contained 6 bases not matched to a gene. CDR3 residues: CASSQEWAAGGDTQYF. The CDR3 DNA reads TGTGCCAGCAGCCAAGAGTGGGCAGCGGGGGGGGATACGCAGTATTTT.

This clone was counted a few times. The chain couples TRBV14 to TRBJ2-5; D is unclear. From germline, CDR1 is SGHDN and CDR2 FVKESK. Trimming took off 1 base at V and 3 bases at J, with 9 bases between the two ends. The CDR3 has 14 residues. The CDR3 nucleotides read TGTGCCAGCAGCCAAGCGTCCAGTGAAGAGACCCAGTACTTC. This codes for CASSQASSEETQYF.

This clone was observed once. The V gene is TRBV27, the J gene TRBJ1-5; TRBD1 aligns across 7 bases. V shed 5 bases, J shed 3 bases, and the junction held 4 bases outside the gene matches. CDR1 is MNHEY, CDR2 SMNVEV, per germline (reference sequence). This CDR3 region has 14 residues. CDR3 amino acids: CASSLGQANQPQHF. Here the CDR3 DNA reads TGTGCCAGCAGTCTAGGACAGGCCAATCAGCCCCAGCATTTT.

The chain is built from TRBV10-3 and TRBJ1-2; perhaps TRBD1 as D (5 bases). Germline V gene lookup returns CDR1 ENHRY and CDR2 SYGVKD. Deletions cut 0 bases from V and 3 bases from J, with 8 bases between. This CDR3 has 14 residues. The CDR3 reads CAISESEQDYGYTF. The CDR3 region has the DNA TGTGCCATCAGTGAGTCGGAACAGGACTATGGCTACACCTTC.

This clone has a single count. The CDR3 here is CASSELRGLETQYF. In DNA form, the CDR3 reads TGTGCCAGCAGTGAACTCAGGGGGCTGGAGACCCAGTACTTC. The V and J genes are TRBV6-1 and TRBJ2-5; 8 positions agree with TRBD1. CDR3 length: 14 residues. Per germline, CDR1 MNHNS and CDR2 SASEGT. Germline trimming cut 2 bases from V and 5 bases from J; bases unmatched to any gene: 4.

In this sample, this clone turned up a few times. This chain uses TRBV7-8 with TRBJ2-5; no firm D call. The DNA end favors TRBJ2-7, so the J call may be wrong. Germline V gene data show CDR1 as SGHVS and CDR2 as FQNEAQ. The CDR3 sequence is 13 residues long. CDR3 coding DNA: TGTGCCAGCAGCTTAAGTCTCCGCTACGAGCAGTACTTC. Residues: CASSLSLRYEQYF.

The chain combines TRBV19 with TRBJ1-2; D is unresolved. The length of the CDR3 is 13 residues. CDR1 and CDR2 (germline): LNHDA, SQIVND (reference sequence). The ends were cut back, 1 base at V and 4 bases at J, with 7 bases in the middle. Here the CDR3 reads CASSIGKVYGYTF. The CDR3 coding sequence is TGTGCCAGTAGTATAGGAAAAGTCTATGGCTACACCTTC.

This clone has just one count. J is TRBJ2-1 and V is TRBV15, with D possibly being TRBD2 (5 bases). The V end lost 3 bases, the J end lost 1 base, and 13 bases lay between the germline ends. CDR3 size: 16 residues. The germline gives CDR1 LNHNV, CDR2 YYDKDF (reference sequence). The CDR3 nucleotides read TGTGCCACCAGCAGTTCTCCCGAGGGTTCCTACAATGAGCAGTTCTTC. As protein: CATSSSPEGSYNEQFF.

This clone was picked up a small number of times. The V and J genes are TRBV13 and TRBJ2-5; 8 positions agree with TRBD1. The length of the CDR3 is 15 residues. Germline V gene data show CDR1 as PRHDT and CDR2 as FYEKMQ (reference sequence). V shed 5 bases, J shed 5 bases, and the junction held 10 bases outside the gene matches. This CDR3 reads CASSPRTGSGETQYF. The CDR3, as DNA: TGTGCCAGCAGCCCAAGGACAGGGTCGGGCGAGACCCAGTACTTC.

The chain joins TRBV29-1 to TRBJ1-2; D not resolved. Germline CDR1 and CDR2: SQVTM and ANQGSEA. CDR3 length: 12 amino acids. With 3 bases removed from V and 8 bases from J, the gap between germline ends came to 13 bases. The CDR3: CSVDRGSLGYTF. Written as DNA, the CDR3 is TGCAGCGTTGACAGAGGGTCCTTGGGCTACACCTTC.

In nucleotides, the CDR3 is TGTGCCAGCAGCTTCCCAGGGGGAGACACTGAAGCTTTCTTT. It specifies CASSFPGGDTEAFF. The chain is built from TRBV7-9 and TRBJ1-1, with TRBD1 matching over 7 bases. V lost 3 bases to trimming and J lost 3 bases; unmatched junction nucleotides: 4. This CDR3 has 14 amino acids. Germline V gene data show CDR1 as SEHNR and CDR2 as FQNEAQ (reference sequence). Full variable domain (remainder filled in from reference TRBV7-9 and TRBJ1-1): DTGVSQNPRHKITKRGQNVTFRCDPISEHNRLYWYRQTLGQGPEFLTYFQNEAQLEKSRLLSDRFSAERPKGSFSTLEIQRTEQGDSAMYLCASSFPGGDTEAFFGQGTRLTVV.

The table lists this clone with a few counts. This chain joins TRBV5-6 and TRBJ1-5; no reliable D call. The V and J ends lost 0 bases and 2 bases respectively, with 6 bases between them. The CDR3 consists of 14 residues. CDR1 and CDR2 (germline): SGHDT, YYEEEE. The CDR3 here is CASSLGEGNQPQHF. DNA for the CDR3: TGTGCCAGCAGCTTGGGGGAGGGCAATCAGCCCCAGCATTTT.

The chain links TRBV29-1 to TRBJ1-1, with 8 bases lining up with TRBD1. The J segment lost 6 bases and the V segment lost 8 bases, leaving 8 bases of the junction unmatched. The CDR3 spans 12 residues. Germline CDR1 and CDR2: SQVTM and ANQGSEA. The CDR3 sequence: CSTSTGVAEAFF. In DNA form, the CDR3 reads TGCAGCACGTCGACAGGGGTGGCTGAAGCTTTCTTT.

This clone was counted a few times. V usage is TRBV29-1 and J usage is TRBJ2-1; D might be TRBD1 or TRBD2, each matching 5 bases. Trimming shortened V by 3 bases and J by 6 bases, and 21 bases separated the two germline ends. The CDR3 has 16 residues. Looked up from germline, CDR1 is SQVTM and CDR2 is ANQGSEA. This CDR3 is CSVEVYPIGGVNEQFF. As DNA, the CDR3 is TGCAGCGTTGAGGTCTACCCAATTGGGGGAGTCAATGAGCAGTTCTTC.

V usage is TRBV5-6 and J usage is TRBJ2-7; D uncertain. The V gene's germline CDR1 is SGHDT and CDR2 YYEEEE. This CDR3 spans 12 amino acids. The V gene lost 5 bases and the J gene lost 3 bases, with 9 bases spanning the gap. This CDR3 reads CASSPQDYEQYF. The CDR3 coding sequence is TGTGCCAGCAGTCCCCAGGACTACGAGCAGTACTTC.

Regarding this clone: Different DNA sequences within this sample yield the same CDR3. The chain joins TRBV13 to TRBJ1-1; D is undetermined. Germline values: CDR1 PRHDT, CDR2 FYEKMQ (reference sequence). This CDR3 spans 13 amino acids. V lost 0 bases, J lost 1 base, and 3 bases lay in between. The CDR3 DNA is TGTGCCAGCAGCTTAGGACCGAACACTGAAGCTTTCTTT. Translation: CASSLGPNTEAFF.

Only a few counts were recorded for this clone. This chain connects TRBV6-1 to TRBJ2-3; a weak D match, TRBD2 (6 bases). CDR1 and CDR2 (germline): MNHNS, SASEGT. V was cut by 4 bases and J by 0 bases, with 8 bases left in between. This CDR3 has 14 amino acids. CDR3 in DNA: TGTGCCAGCAGTGTAGCGGCTAGCACAGATACGCAGTATTTT. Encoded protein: CASSVAASTDTQYF.

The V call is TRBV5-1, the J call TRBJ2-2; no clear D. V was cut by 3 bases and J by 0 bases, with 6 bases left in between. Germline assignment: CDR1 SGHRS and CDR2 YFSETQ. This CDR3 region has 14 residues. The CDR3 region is CASSWYTNTGELFF. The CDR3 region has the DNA TGCGCCAGCAGCTGGTACACGAACACCGGGGAGCTGTTTTTT.

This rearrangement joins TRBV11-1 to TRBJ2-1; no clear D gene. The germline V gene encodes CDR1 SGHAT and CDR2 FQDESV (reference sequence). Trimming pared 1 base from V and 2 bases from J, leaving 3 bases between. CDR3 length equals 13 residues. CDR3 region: CASSLGTYNEQFF. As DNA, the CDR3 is TGTGCCAGCAGCTTAGGGACCTACAATGAGCAGTTCTTC.